The 26 T cell receptor beta chains below were found in one sample sequenced in a study of CD8 T cells in ankylosing spondylitis. A single record per CDR3 protein comes from TCRdb applying MiXCR to the 5' RACE reads. The table has a few hundred thousand distinct CDR3 sequences, around a tenth seen once. Material for sequencing was blood, either unsorted or a sorted T cell fraction (not recorded which). The source of these receptors is a female donor with ankylosing spondylitis or in good health (not recorded which).

This clonotype was counted between two and nine times. The chain has TRBV20-1 and TRBJ1-2; D possibly corresponds to TRBD1 (6 bases). Trimming stripped 0 bases from V and 6 bases from J, with 23 bases between. This CDR3 spans 17 amino acids. The V gene's germline CDR1 is DFQATT and CDR2 SNEGSKA (reference sequence). This chain's CDR3 is CSARDQKGGRDEHGYTF. The CDR3 DNA reads TGCAGTGCTAGAGATCAAAAGGGGGGCCGGGACGAGCATGGCTACACCTTC.

This clonotype was recorded many times. The chain couples TRBV7-2 to TRBJ2-7, with D maybe TRBD2 (6 bases). The V and J ends lost 5 bases and 0 bases respectively, with 14 bases between them. Looked up from germline, CDR1 is SGHTA and CDR2 is FQGNSA. The CDR3 extends over 15 amino acids. The CDR3 region has the DNA TGTGCCAGCAGCCCGGTTGGTAGCGGCTCCTACGAGCAGTACTTC. It encodes CASSPVGSGSYEQYF.

Worth noting for this clonotype: One junction end disagrees with the germline gene, perhaps due to a read error. V usage is TRBV9 and J usage is TRBJ1-1; D is unresolved. CDR3 size: 14 residues. Germline V gives CDR1 SGDLS, CDR2 YYNGEE. Here the CDR3 DNA reads TGTCCCAGCAGCGCAACAGCCATGAACACTGAAGCTTTCTTT. Its protein product is CPSSATAMNTEAFF.

This clonotype was counted many times. The V and J genes are TRBV20-1 and TRBJ2-3; TRBD2 agrees at 11 bases. This CDR3 is built from 17 residues. CDR1 is DFQATT, CDR2 SNEGSKA, per germline (reference sequence). V shed 5 bases, J shed 4 bases, and the junction held 14 bases outside the gene matches. The CDR3 bases are TGCAGTGCTCCCGGTCCCCTTCTAGCGGGAGGTGCAGATACGCAGTATTTT. Translated: CSAPGPLLAGGADTQYF.

This clonotype was detected ten times or more. The J gene is TRBJ2-1, the V gene TRBV15; unclear D gene. The V gene's germline CDR1 is LNHNV and CDR2 YYDKDF (reference sequence). The CDR3 length is 14 residues. The ends were cut back, 7 bases at V and 7 bases at J, with 17 bases in the middle. The CDR3 coding sequence is TGTGCCACCATGGATTCCTTCCGGAATAATGAGCAGTTCTTC. Amino acid sequence: CATMDSFRNNEQFF.

The chain has TRBV20-1 and TRBJ1-4; 9 bases map to TRBD1. The CDR3 sequence is 13 residues long. After removal of 5 bases from V and 8 bases from J, the junction contained 6 bases not matched to a gene. Germline CDR1 is DFQATT and CDR2 is SNEGSKA (reference sequence). The CDR3 DNA reads TGCAGTGCTGAGGACAGGGGAACAGAAAAACTGTTTTTT. Translated, it gives CSAEDRGTEKLFF.

In this sample, this clonotype turned up many times. The chain joins TRBV20-1 to TRBJ2-3; D is unresolved. Trimming left V 6 bases short and J 14 bases short, with 18 bases between. The CDR3 is 11 amino acids. The germline V gene encodes CDR1 DFQATT and CDR2 SNEGSKA (reference sequence). CDR3 region: CSAYDKSYAYF. CDR3 in DNA: TGCAGTGCGTACGACAAGTCCTATGCGTATTTT.

This clonotype was observed many times. The V gene is TRBV5-1, the J gene TRBJ2-7, with D tentatively TRBD1 (5 bases). CDR1 and CDR2 (germline): SGHRS, YFSETQ. CDR3 length: 14 residues. Trimming pared 3 bases from V and 4 bases from J, leaving 14 bases between. CDR3 nucleotides: TGCGCCAGCAGCTCAAGAGGAAGGGGTTACGAGCAGTACTTC. It translates to CASSSRGRGYEQYF.

This clonotype appeared many times. The chain is built from TRBV4-2 and TRBJ1-6; D call uncertain. Deletions cut 0 bases from V and 10 bases from J, with 7 bases between. Germline V CDR1 and CDR2: LGHNA, YNFKEQ. This CDR3 comprises 13 residues. CDR3 nucleotides: TGTGCCAGCAGCCAAGATAGGAGGTCACCCCTCCACTTT. It yields the protein CASSQDRRSPLHF.

This clonotype was seen a handful of times. This sequence joins TRBV27 and TRBJ2-7; D assignment may be TRBD1 or TRBD2 (5 bases each). Germline V gene lookup returns CDR1 MNHEY and CDR2 SMNVEV (reference sequence). V lost 7 bases and J 3 bases, leaving 13 bases between the germline ends. The CDR3 covers 13 residues. CDR3 DNA: TGTGCCAGCAAGGTGGCAGGGAGCTACGAGCAGTACTTC. This sequence encodes CASKVAGSYEQYF.

This clonotype was picked up a small number of times. This chain uses TRBV12-3 or TRBV12-4 with TRBJ1-5; 7 bases map to TRBD1. This CDR3 is built from 16 residues. After removal of 5 bases from V and 4 bases from J, the junction contained 11 bases not matched to a gene. In DNA, the CDR3 is TGTGCCAGCAGTCTTGGCCAGGGGGAGCAAAATCAGCCCCAGCATTTT. The encoded protein is CASSLGQGEQNQPQHF.

This clonotype was recorded at least ten times. This chain uses TRBV5-1 with TRBJ1-1; weak D call: TRBD1 (5 bases). The CDR3 has 15 residues. The V end lost 3 bases, the J end lost 4 bases, and 16 bases lay between the germline ends. Germline values: CDR1 SGHRS, CDR2 YFSETQ. The CDR3 loop reads CASSSDPGTSTEAFF. The CDR3 DNA sequence: TGCGCCAGCAGCTCAGACCCCGGGACGAGCACTGAAGCTTTCTTT.

This clonotype was counted at least ten times. The chain links TRBV2 to TRBJ1-5, with 9 bases matching TRBD1. The V and J ends lost 3 bases and 1 base, in that order; junction bases with no gene match: 1. This CDR3 is built from 15 residues. CDR1 and CDR2 from the germline V gene are SNHLY and FYNNEI. The CDR3 reads CASSEDRGSNQPQHF. Here the CDR3 DNA reads TGTGCCAGCAGTGAGGACAGGGGAAGCAATCAGCCCCAGCATTTT.

This clonotype was picked up many times. The J gene is TRBJ2-7, the V gene TRBV10-2; 7 bases are shared with TRBD1. CDR1 and CDR2 from the germline V gene are WSHSY and SAAADI. The CDR3 covers 15 residues. After removal of 7 bases from V and 2 bases from J, the junction contained 11 bases not matched to a gene. Here the CDR3 DNA reads TGCGCCAGCACACCACGGGGACAGAAGACCTACGAGCAGTACTTC. Amino acids: CASTPRGQKTYEQYF.

The genes are TRBV27 and TRBJ2-7, with 7 bases lining up with TRBD1. The V and J ends lost 6 bases and 6 bases, in that order; junction bases with no gene match: 8. This CDR3 comprises 13 residues. Germline loops: CDR1 MNHEY, CDR2 SMNVEV (reference sequence). The chain's CDR3 is CASSTGTVLEQYF. The CDR3 DNA reads TGTGCCAGCAGCACCGGGACAGTCCTCGAGCAGTACTTC.

This clonotype was seen ten or more times. V and J are TRBV14 and TRBJ2-1; TRBD1 matches 11 bases. The length of the CDR3 is 15 residues. V trimming: 3 bases; J trimming: 4 bases; junction bases outside the gene matches: 2. The germline CDR1 and CDR2 sequences are SGHDN and FVKESK. CDR3 in amino acids: CASSQDRGRYNEQFF. CDR3 nucleotides: TGTGCCAGCAGCCAGGACAGGGGGCGATACAATGAGCAGTTCTTC.

V gene TRBV19 combines with J gene TRBJ2-1, with 7 bases fitting TRBD2. V trimming: 6 bases; J trimming: 6 bases; junction bases outside the gene matches: 11. The CDR3 consists of 15 residues. Germline CDR1 and CDR2: LNHDA and SQIVND (reference sequence). CDR3 residues: CASSPWGTTTNEQFF. The CDR3 coding sequence is TGTGCCAGTAGCCCTTGGGGGACTACCACCAATGAGCAGTTCTTC.

This clonotype was observed at least ten times. J is TRBJ2-2 and V is TRBV4-2; 7 bases are shared with TRBD2. Germline-derived CDR1 and CDR2 are LGHNA and YNFKEQ. The V and J ends lost 3 bases and 4 bases, in that order; junction bases with no gene match: 8. This CDR3 is built from 16 residues. CDR3 protein: CASSHPGGSGTGELFF. CDR3 in DNA: TGTGCCAGCAGCCATCCGGGCGGGAGCGGCACCGGGGAGCTGTTTTTT.

There are many counts of this clonotype. The chain recombines TRBV6-1 with TRBJ2-2; 9 bases are shared with TRBD2. CDR3 length: 16 amino acids. Unmatched junction bases numbered 8, after V lost 4 bases and J lost 5 bases. Germline CDR1 is MNHNS and CDR2 is SASEGT. The CDR3 DNA reads as TGTGCCAGCAGTGGTAGCGGGGGAATGTGGACCGGGGAGCTGTTTTTT. Amino acid sequence: CASSGSGGMWTGELFF.

This clonotype was seen many times. The chain carries TRBV5-1 and TRBJ2-7, with D maybe TRBD1 (5 bases). The V gene's germline CDR1 is SGHRS and CDR2 YFSETQ. Deletions cut 2 bases from V and 2 bases from J, with 14 bases between. This CDR3 is 15 amino acids long. The CDR3 protein is CASSFGAASTYEQYF. In DNA form, the CDR3 reads TGCGCCAGCAGCTTTGGGGCGGCCTCAACCTACGAGCAGTACTTC. Using reference TRBV5-1 and TRBJ2-7 for the parts outside the CDR3, the full variable domain is KAGVTQTPRYLIKTRGQQVTLSCSPISGHRSVSWYQQTPGQGLQFLFEYFSETQRNKGNFPGRFSGRQFSNSRSEMNVSTLELGDSALYLCASSFGAASTYEQYFGPGTRLTVT.

Points on this clonotype: Just one base apart from a much larger clone, this may be a read error. The chain combines TRBV7-8 with TRBJ2-3; D remains unclear. V was pared by 0 bases and J by 0 bases, with 7 bases between. CDR1 and CDR2 (germline): SGHVS, FQNEAQ. The CDR3 is 15 residues long. Written as DNA, the CDR3 is TGTGCCAGCAGCTTAGCGGACGCGAGCACAGATACGCAGTATTTT. It translates to CASSLADASTDTQYF. The full variable domain, its missing parts supplied by reference TRBV7-8 and TRBJ2-3, is GAGVSQSPRYKVAKRGQDVALRCDPISGHVSLFWYQQALGQGPEFLTYFQNEAQLDKSGLPSDRFFAERPEGSVSTLKIQRTQQEDSAVYLCASSLADASTDTQYFGPGTRLTVL.

This clonotype occurred many times. The chain is built from TRBV7-2 and TRBJ2-3, with 7 positions matching TRBD1. V was clipped by 4 bases and J by 2 bases; unmatched bases: 6. This CDR3 has 15 residues. Germline V gene lookup returns CDR1 SGHTA and CDR2 FQGNSA. CDR3 protein: CASSYGQAYTDTQYF. In DNA form, the CDR3 reads TGTGCCAGCAGCTATGGACAGGCATACACAGATACGCAGTATTTT.

In its sample, this clonotype was seen many times. This rearrangement joins TRBV5-1 to TRBJ2-7; 7 bases map to TRBD2. CDR3 length: 15 residues. The junction had 5 bases not matched to a gene; V was cut back by 0 bases and J by 2 bases. Germline V gene data show CDR1 as SGHRS and CDR2 as YFSETQ. The CDR3 sequence: CASSLGGGSAYEQYF. In DNA form, the CDR3 reads TGCGCCAGCAGCTTGGGCGGCGGGAGTGCCTACGAGCAGTACTTC. Complete variable domain (other parts from reference TRBV5-1 and TRBJ2-7): KAGVTQTPRYLIKTRGQQVTLSCSPISGHRSVSWYQQTPGQGLQFLFEYFSETQRNKGNFPGRFSGRQFSNSRSEMNVSTLELGDSALYLCASSLGGGSAYEQYFGPGTRLTVT.

The rearrangement links TRBV7-9 to TRBJ2-2; maybe TRBD1 (6 bases). The CDR3 covers 15 residues. The V gene lost 3 bases and the J gene lost 7 bases, with 15 bases spanning the gap. Germline lookup yields CDR1 SEHNR and CDR2 FQNEAQ (reference sequence). The CDR3 reads CASSLGAGVDGELFF. The CDR3 DNA sequence: TGTGCCAGCAGCTTGGGGGCAGGGGTCGACGGGGAGCTGTTTTTT.

This clonotype appeared many times. CDR3 protein: CASKGAGDGEQYF. CDR3 in DNA: TGTGCCAGCAAGGGAGCGGGGGACGGCGAGCAGTACTTC. J is TRBJ2-7 and V is TRBV12-3 or TRBV12-4; 8 nucleotides line up with TRBD2. V lost 7 bases to trimming and J lost 6 bases; unmatched junction nucleotides: 8. The CDR3 runs 13 residues.

This clonotype was seen only a few times. This sequence joins TRBV2 and TRBJ2-3; a possible D gene is TRBD1 (6 bases). The CDR3 loop spans 16 amino acids. Germline V gives CDR1 SNHLY, CDR2 FYNNEI. V lost 4 bases to trimming and J lost 2 bases, with 16 bases between them. The CDR3 reads CASSAFGQISTDTQYF. For the CDR3, the DNA is TGTGCCAGCAGTGCCTTTGGACAGATTTCCACAGATACGCAGTATTTT.